These T cell receptor beta chains were read from a single sample in a study of regulatory T cells in long-lasting Graves disease. One entry per CDR3 protein results from TCRdb running MiXCR on the multiplex PCR reads. There are 400,000 to 500,000 distinct CDR3 sequences in the sample; under 15% occur only once, and around 15% lies in the top ten. The same sample was also studied in work on T cells in Graves' hyperthyroidism and ophthalmopathy.

The material sequenced was peripheral blood mononuclear cells (PBMCs), taken at new diagnosis, from a patient treated with antithyroid drugs. The receptors were sampled from a woman aged 25 to 39 with Graves disease. CDR3s include the opening cysteine and the closing phenylalanine or tryptophan. Fields, in order: J gene, D gene, V gene, clone size, CDR3 protein, CDR3 DNA. D genes are given only for firm matches. Part of the rows lack a size; the others show once, few, many or a class for expanded clones.

TRBJ1-5	-	TRBV6-2/TRBV6-3	-	CASEGGNGQPQHF	TGTGCCAGCGAAGGGGGTAATGGTCAGCCCCAGCATTTT
TRBJ2-2	TRBD1	TRBV10-2	few	CASKKGDYRGQGGELFF	TGCGCCAGCAAAAAAGGGGACTACAGGGGGCAAGGCGGGGAGCTGTTTTTT
TRBJ1-4	-	TRBV19	-	CASRAGKAPNEKLFF	TGTGCCAGTAGAGCAGGGAAGGCGCCTAATGAAAAACTGTTTTTT
TRBJ2-7	-	TRBV6-4	-	CASTPRGENYEQYF	TGTGCCAGCACCCCAAGGGGGGAAAACTACGAGCAGTACTTC
TRBJ2-7	-	TRBV14	-	CASSFGILSSYEQYF	TGTGCCAGCAGCTTCGGGATCCTAAGCTCCTACGAGCAGTACTTC
TRBJ2-3	-	TRBV9	-	CASSDFLTDTQYF	TGTGCCAGCAGCGATTTTCTGACAGATACGCAGTATTTT
TRBJ2-3	-	TRBV7-3	-	CASSGVSADTQYF	TGTGCCAGCTCAGGGGTCAGCGCAGATACGCAGTATTTT
TRBJ1-2	-	TRBV20-1	many	CSAPDRGQLLSYTF	TGCAGTGCTCCTGACCGGGGCCAGCTGTTGAGCTACACCTTC
TRBJ2-3	-	TRBV6-1	many	CASSADGGTTDTQYF	TGTGCCAGCAGTGCAGATGGAGGGACGACAGATACGCAGTATTTT
TRBJ1-4	-	TRBV12-3/TRBV12-4	-	CASRTASNEKLFF	TGTGCCAGCAGGACAGCCTCTAATGAAAAACTGTTTTTT
TRBJ2-7	-	TRBV13	-	CASSFRTATYEQYF	TGTGCCAGCAGCTTCCGGACAGCCACCTACGAGCAGTACTTC
TRBJ2-3	TRBD2	TRBV7-3	many	CASSLGLAGGADTQYF	TGTGCCAGCAGCTTAGGGTTAGCGGGAGGTGCAGATACGCAGTATTTT
TRBJ2-2	TRBD1	TRBV7-9	few	CASSPRDRWNTGELFF	TGTGCCAGCAGTCCCAGGGACAGGTGGAACACCGGGGAGCTGTTTTTT
TRBJ2-1	-	TRBV15	-	CATGGKGRVNEQFF	TGTGCCACCGGGGGGAAAGGCAGGGTCAATGAGCAGTTCTTC
TRBJ2-7	-	TRBV2	many	CASSELVWYEQYF	TGTGCCAGCAGTGAATTAGTCTGGTACGAGCAGTACTTC
TRBJ1-2	-	TRBV6-1	few	CASTPVRWAVAGYTF	TGTGCCAGCACCCCCGTCCGGTGGGCGGTAGCTGGCTACACCTTC
TRBJ1-1	TRBD1	TRBV5-1	many	CASSSTGGRGEAFF	TGCGCCAGCAGCAGCACAGGGGGCCGTGGAGAAGCTTTCTTT